This TCR beta chain was identified during a study of OX40 agonist ivuxolimab in advanced cancers. The CDR3 sequence is 16 residues long. CDR1 is MNHNS, CDR2 SASEGT, per germline. J lost 9 bases, V lost 2 bases, and 8 bases had no gene match. Sequenced by immunoSEQ multiplex PCR; TCRdb stores in-frame clones only, minus some. Here the sample spans 95,000 to 150,000 clones, just under 95% being singletons. This TCR came from an adult with an advanced solid tumor such as melanoma, head and neck, liver or kidney cancer. V and J are TRBV6-1 and TRBJ1-6; TRBD1 matches 9 bases. The sample in question was CD4+ or CD8+ T cells sorted from blood, obtained in a trial of the OX40 agonist ivuxolimab. CDR3 sequence (DNA): TGTGCCAGCAGTGAACCGACCGGGACAGGGAGTTCACCCCTCCACTTT. This translates into CASSEPTGTGSSPLHF.